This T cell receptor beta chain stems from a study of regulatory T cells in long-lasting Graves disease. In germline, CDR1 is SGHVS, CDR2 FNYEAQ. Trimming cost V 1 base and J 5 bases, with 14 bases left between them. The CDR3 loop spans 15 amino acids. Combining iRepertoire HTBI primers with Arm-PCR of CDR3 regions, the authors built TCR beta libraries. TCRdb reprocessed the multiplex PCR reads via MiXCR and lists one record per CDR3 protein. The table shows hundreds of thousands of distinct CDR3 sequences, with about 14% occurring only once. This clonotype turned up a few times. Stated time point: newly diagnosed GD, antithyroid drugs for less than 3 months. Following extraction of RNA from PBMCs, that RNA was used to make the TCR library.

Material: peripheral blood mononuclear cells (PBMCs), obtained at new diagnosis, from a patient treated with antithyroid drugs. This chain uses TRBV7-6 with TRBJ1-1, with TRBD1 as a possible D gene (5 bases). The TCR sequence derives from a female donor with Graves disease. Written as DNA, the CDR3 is TGTGCCAGCAGCTTAGTGGGCTCCGGGGGGACTGAAGCTTTCTTT. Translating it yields CASSLVGSGGTEAFF.